This T cell receptor (beta chain) was captured in a study of T cell responses to AZD1222 COVID-19 vaccine. Study-level results: Spike-spanning, vaccine-associated CD4 TCRs were dominant at 160-218 and 743-854. Donors in the cohort were predominantly white British and more often female, and clonal diversity was possibly underestimated. Seropositivity was recorded at baseline in only six AZD1222 recipients.

Germline CDR1 reads SGDLS; CDR2 reads YYNGEE. The CDR3 extends over 19 amino acids. Trimming at V came to 3 bases and at J to 4 bases, leaving 21 bases not matched to a gene. The method was immunoSEQ multiplex PCR; TCRdb's version includes in-frame clones alone and lacks a portion of them. The sample lists approximately 200,000 clones; under 95% were seen once. On this clone itself: What it recognizes is unknown.

This TCR came from an adult who received the AZD1222 COVID-19 vaccine. The chain employs TRBV9 and TRBJ1-2; TRBD1 matches at 7 bases. This material consisted of peripheral blood, taken 28 days after the second AZD1222 dose. The CDR3 nucleotides read TGTGCCAGCAGCGCAGGGGGGGACAGCCTACCAACTCCCCTCTATGGCTACACCTTC. Amino acid sequence: CASSAGGDSLPTPLYGYTF.